These 8 T cell receptor beta chains originate from one sample sequenced in a study of control samples from healthy donors and cancer patients. TCRdb keeps only in-frame clones here, not all; method: immunoSEQ multiplex PCR. The sample shows some 140,000 clones, roughly 89% of them seen only once. Sample: blood. Every receptor here comes from a man between 25 and 39 years old in good health.

The sample holds one count of this clone. The V and J genes are TRBV21-1 and TRBJ1-2. TRBV21-1 is a pseudogene segment. The CDR3 spans 14 residues. CDR3 bases: TGTGCCAGCAGATACCGGGACGGGAACTATGGCTACACCTTC. Its translation is CASRYRDGNYGYTF.

The chain joins TRBV11-2 to TRBJ1-5; D gene uncertain. The length of the CDR3 is 13 residues. Germline V lookup: CDR1 SGHAT, CDR2 FQNNGV. V gave up 2 bases and J gave up 4 bases, with 6 bases separating them. The CDR3 reads CASSLNINQPQHF. Here the CDR3 DNA reads TGTGCCAGCAGCTTAAACATAAATCAGCCCCAGCATTTT.

The chain is built from TRBV5-1 and TRBJ2-1; 9 bases line up with TRBD1. Per the germline V gene, CDR1 is SGHRS and CDR2 is YFSETQ. The V segment lost 4 bases and the J segment 8 bases; nucleotides outside the gene matches: 4. The CDR3 runs to 13 residues. The DNA of the CDR3 is TGCGCCAGCAGCACGGACAGGGGACATGAGCAGTTCTTC. As protein: CASSTDRGHEQFF.

The V and J genes are TRBV28 and TRBJ1-2; 10 nucleotides align to TRBD1. The CDR3 has 15 amino acids. Germline CDR1 is MDHEN and CDR2 is SYDVKM. Trimming cost V 5 bases and J 5 bases; bases outside gene matches: 8. As DNA, the CDR3 is TGTGCCAGCAGTGGCGGGACAGGGGCAAGATATGGCTACACCTTC. This gives the protein CASSGGTGARYGYTF.

This clone was picked up a small number of times. The rearrangement uses TRBV4-2 and TRBJ2-2, with 10 positions matching TRBD2. The V and J ends lost 5 bases and 7 bases, in that order; junction bases with no gene match: 22. The CDR3 sequence is 20 residues long. Germline V gene data show CDR1 as LGHNA and CDR2 as YNFKEQ. The CDR3 sequence: CASSGGGLASGRRWSGELFF. The CDR3 DNA follows: TGTGCCAGCAGCGGAGGAGGGTTGGCTAGCGGGAGAAGGTGGAGCGGGGAGCTGTTTTTT.

The chain has TRBV2 and TRBJ2-4, with D maybe TRBD1 (6 bases). Germline CDR1 is SNHLY and CDR2 is FYNNEI. Trimming cost V 7 bases and J 0 bases, with 13 bases left between them. This CDR3 contains 15 residues. The CDR3 nucleotides are TGTGCCAGCACGACAGGAGACCTAGCCAAAAACATTCAGTACTTC. It codes for CASTTGDLAKNIQYF.

This clone was counted between two and nine times. The chain has TRBV7-9 and TRBJ2-7; the D gene could be TRBD1 or TRBD2 (5 bases each). Trimming pared 3 bases from V and 5 bases from J, leaving 11 bases between. Per germline, CDR1 SEHNR and CDR2 FQNEAQ (reference sequence). This CDR3 spans 13 amino acids. The CDR3 region is CASSLVGDHEQYF. As DNA, the CDR3 is TGTGCCAGCAGCTTGGTGGGGGACCACGAGCAGTACTTC.

The chain joins TRBV9 to TRBJ1-2; unclear D gene. This CDR3 is 15 amino acids long. Germline V lookup: CDR1 SGDLS, CDR2 YYNGEE. The ends were cut back, 0 bases at V and 2 bases at J, with 11 bases in the middle. The CDR3 DNA is TGTGCCAGCAGCGTAGGTGGGCAGGCCAACTATGGCTACACCTTC. Residues: CASSVGGQANYGYTF.